Listed here are 20 T cell receptor beta chains from one sample, sequenced in a study of cytomegalovirus exposure and HLA in healthy donors. The PCR ran on 60 Vbeta and 13 Jbeta primers. Clones were sequenced by immunoSEQ multiplex PCR, and TCRdb holds only the in-frame ones, with some missing. The table records more than 90,000 clones, roughly 82% of them present only once. Sequencing was carried out using PBMCs. The receptor source for this set is a human donor in good health.

CDR3 protein: CASSGPTHRVSKNIQYF. The DNA for the CDR3 is TGTGCCAGCAGTGGCCCAACACACAGGGTATCCAAAAACATTCAGTACTTC. The chain is built from TRBV25-1 and TRBJ2-4, with a tentative D call TRBD1 (6 bases). This CDR3 has 17 residues. V lost 4 bases and J lost 2, with 18 bases in between. Germline V gives CDR1 MGHDK, CDR2 SYGVNS.

CDR3 DNA sequence: TGTGCCAGCAGCCAAGGGGGCGCCGGCAATCAGCCCCAGCATTTT. Residues: CASSQGGAGNQPQHF. The rearrangement joins TRBV14 to TRBJ1-5, with TRBD1 as a possible D gene (5 bases). Germline V gives CDR1 SGHDN, CDR2 FVKESK. This CDR3 contains 15 residues. Trimming stripped 1 base from V and 2 bases from J, with 9 bases between.

V and J are TRBV18 and TRBJ2-7; 9 positions agree with TRBD1. This CDR3 region has 16 residues. V dropped 4 bases and J dropped 2; count of bases not matched to a gene: 9. CDR1 is KGHSH, CDR2 LQKENI, per germline. This CDR3 is CASSRVTGTGTYEQYF. CDR3 in DNA: TGTGCCAGCTCACGAGTTACCGGGACAGGGACCTACGAGCAGTACTTC.

This clone is labeled medium-sized (0.01 to 0.1%). This rearrangement joins TRBV2 to TRBJ1-5; D uncertain. Germline V CDR1 and CDR2: SNHLY, FYNNEI. The CDR3 consists of 15 residues. The V gene lost 6 bases and the J gene lost 0 bases, with 12 bases spanning the gap. CDR3 nucleotides: TGTGCCAGCAGATTTAGTGCGGATAGCAATCAGCCCCAGCATTTT. Protein product: CASRFSADSNQPQHF.

J is TRBJ1-5 and V is TRBV19, with 12 nucleotides matching TRBD1. The trim removed 6 bases at V and 2 bases at J, leaving 5 bases unmatched. Germline assignment: CDR1 LNHDA and CDR2 SQIVND (reference sequence). The CDR3 has 16 residues. CDR3 amino acids: CASSGTGGAGNQPQHF. In nucleotides, the CDR3 is TGTGCCAGTAGCGGGACAGGGGGCGCGGGCAATCAGCCCCAGCATTTT.

The chain has TRBV4-1 and TRBJ2-7; 13 bases are shared with TRBD2. Germline lookup yields CDR1 MGHRA and CDR2 YSYEKL. This CDR3 region has 16 residues. V shed 2 bases, J shed 5 bases, and the junction held 6 bases outside the gene matches. As DNA, the CDR3 is TGCGCCAGCAGCCAACCGGGACTAGCGGGGTTTCACGAGCAGTACTTC. This translates into CASSQPGLAGFHEQYF.

The chain combines TRBV5-6 with TRBJ1-6; D is undetermined. Germline V lookup: CDR1 SGHDT, CDR2 YYEEEE. The CDR3 is made up of 15 amino acids. Trimming took 7 bases from V and 0 from J, leaving 11 bases between them. In DNA, the CDR3 is TGTGCCAGCGTTCGCAGAAGCTCCTATAATTCACCCCTCCACTTT. It specifies CASVRRSSYNSPLHF. The full variable domain, in which reference TRBV5-6 and TRBJ1-6 provide the parts outside the CDR3, is DAGVTQSPTHLIKTRGQQVTLRCSPKSGHDTVSWYQQALGQGPQFIFQYYEEEERQRGNFPDRFSGHQFPNYSSELNVNALLLGDSALYLCASVRRSSYNSPLHFGNGTRLTVT.

The chain is built from TRBV6-6 and TRBJ2-5; D perhaps matches TRBD1 (6 bases). Germline V gene data show CDR1 as MNHNY and CDR2 as SVGAGI (reference sequence). Trimming cost V 7 bases and J 4 bases, with 13 bases left between them. The CDR3 covers 13 residues. CDR3 sequence: CASTDRRTETQYF. CDR3 bases: TGTGCCAGCACTGACAGGAGAACAGAGACCCAGTACTTC.

This clone was seen once. The chain carries TRBV18 and TRBJ2-1; 7 bases agree with TRBD1. Germline CDR1 is KGHSH and CDR2 is LQKENI. This CDR3 is 16 amino acids long. The trim removed 0 bases at V and 2 bases at J, leaving 4 bases unmatched. The CDR3, as DNA: TGTGCCAGCTCACCACCGCGAAGGGGGCCCTACAATGAGCAGTTCTTC. Translating it yields CASSPPRRGPYNEQFF.

The gene calls are TRBV18 and TRBJ1-5; D remains unclear. The germline gives CDR1 KGHSH, CDR2 LQKENI. The CDR3 totals 13 residues. Trimming took off 6 bases at V and 12 bases at J, with 18 bases between the two ends. CDR3 sequence (DNA): TGTGCCAGCTCGGAACAACCCCGGGGAGACCAGCATTTT. This sequence encodes CASSEQPRGDQHF.

The rearrangement links TRBV7-6 to TRBJ1-1; maybe TRBD1 (5 bases). Germline values: CDR1 SGHVS, CDR2 FNYEAQ. The CDR3 length is 16 residues. Trimming left V 4 bases short and J 1 base short, with 16 bases between. CDR3 DNA sequence: TGTGCCAGCAGCTCCATGCTCTGGGGCGCGAACACTGAAGCTTTCTTT. Encoded protein: CASSSMLWGANTEAFF.

CDR3 bases: TGTGCCAGAAGCAAAGCGGGACAGGGGTGCAATGAGCAGTTCTTC. Translation gives CARSKAGQGCNEQFF. This chain uses TRBV5-3 with TRBJ2-1, with 10 bases fitting TRBD1. TRBV5-3 is identified as an open reading frame with a role that is uncertain. The V and J ends lost 4 bases and 6 bases, in that order; junction bases with no gene match: 7. There are 15 residues in the CDR3.

V and J are TRBV7-2 and TRBJ2-7, with 11 bases lining up with TRBD1. The CDR3 has 16 amino acids. Germline V gene lookup returns CDR1 SGHTA and CDR2 FQGNSA. V shed 1 base and J 3 bases; nucleotides not matched to a gene: 5. CDR3 bases: TGTGCCAGCAGCTTAGGAAGGACAGGGGGCATCTACGAGCAGTACTTC. Protein product: CASSLGRTGGIYEQYF.

The J gene is TRBJ1-1, the V gene TRBV5-8; D is ambiguous. Trimming shortened V by 0 bases and J by 3 bases, and 6 bases separated the two germline ends. Germline lookup yields CDR1 SGHTS and CDR2 YDEGEE. This CDR3 is 13 amino acids long. The CDR3 region has the DNA TGTGCCAGCAGCTTGGATATCTACACTGAAGCTTTCTTT. This gives the protein CASSLDIYTEAFF.

This chain uses TRBV4-3 with TRBJ2-7; the D gene is possibly TRBD1 (5 bases). This CDR3 contains 15 residues. V lost 3 bases and J 4 bases, leaving 16 bases between the germline ends. Germline V gene lookup returns CDR1 LGHNA and CDR2 YSLEER. CDR3 coding DNA: TGCGCCAGCAGCCAGGACACTTACCCCCAGTACGAGCAGTACTTC. Protein product: CASSQDTYPQYEQYF.

V usage is TRBV5-1 and J usage is TRBJ2-2, with TRBD1 matching 8 bases. V lost 5 bases, J lost 0 bases, and 6 bases stayed unmatched. This CDR3 region has 16 residues. The germline V gene has CDR1 SGHRS and CDR2 YFSETQ. This CDR3 reads CASSQGAPANTGELFF. CDR3 coding DNA: TGCGCCAGCAGTCAGGGGGCCCCCGCGAACACCGGGGAGCTGTTTTTT.

This chain connects TRBV5-1 to TRBJ2-3; a possible D gene is TRBD2 (6 bases). V gave up 4 bases and J gave up 4 bases, with 22 bases separating them. The CDR3 covers 17 residues. Germline V CDR1 and CDR2: SGHRS, YFSETQ. CDR3: CASSPAMAGWGADTQYF. The CDR3, as DNA: TGCGCCAGCAGCCCCGCGATGGCGGGATGGGGCGCAGATACGCAGTATTTT. Filled out from reference TRBV5-1 and TRBJ2-3, the complete variable domain reads KAGVTQTPRYLIKTRGQQVTLSCSPISGHRSVSWYQQTPGQGLQFLFEYFSETQRNKGNFPGRFSGRQFSNSRSEMNVSTLELGDSALYLCASSPAMAGWGADTQYFGPGTRLTVL.

The CDR3 sequence is CAWSRLQGAGNGYTF. The CDR3 region has the DNA TGTGCCTGGAGTCGTCTCCAGGGGGCGGGGAATGGCTACACCTTC. This chain connects TRBV30 to TRBJ1-2; 8 positions agree with TRBD1. The V gene's germline CDR1 is GTSNPN and CDR2 SVGIG (reference sequence). CDR3 length: 15 amino acids. Trimming at V came to 2 bases and at J to 6 bases, leaving 11 bases not matched to a gene.

The rearrangement uses TRBV11-3 and TRBJ2-3, with 12 nucleotides matching TRBD2. The CDR3 extends over 16 amino acids. The J segment lost 2 bases and the V segment lost 4 bases, leaving 4 bases of the junction unmatched. Germline V gives CDR1 SGHNT, CDR2 YENEEA. CDR3 protein: CASSSGLAGLTDTQYF. The CDR3 bases are TGTGCCAGCAGCTCGGGACTAGCGGGTCTCACAGATACGCAGTATTTT.

J is TRBJ2-2 and V is TRBV5-6, with TRBD2 matching over 8 bases. There are 15 residues in the CDR3. Germline values: CDR1 SGHDT, CDR2 YYEEEE. The J segment lost 3 bases and the V segment lost 5 bases, leaving 6 bases of the junction unmatched. The chain's CDR3 is CASSGNGGDTGELFF. The CDR3, as DNA: TGTGCCAGCAGTGGTAACGGGGGGGACACCGGGGAGCTGTTTTTT.